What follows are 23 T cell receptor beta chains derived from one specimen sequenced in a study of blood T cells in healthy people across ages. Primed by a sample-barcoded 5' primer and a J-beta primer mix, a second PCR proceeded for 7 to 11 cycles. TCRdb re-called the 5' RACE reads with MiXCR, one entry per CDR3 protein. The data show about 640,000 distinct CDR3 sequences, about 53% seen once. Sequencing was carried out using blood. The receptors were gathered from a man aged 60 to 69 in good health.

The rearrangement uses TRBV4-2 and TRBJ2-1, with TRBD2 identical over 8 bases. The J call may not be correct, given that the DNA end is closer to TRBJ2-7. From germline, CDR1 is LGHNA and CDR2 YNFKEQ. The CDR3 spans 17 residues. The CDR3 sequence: CASSPRGRGASYNEQYF. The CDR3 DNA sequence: TGTGCCAGCAGTCCTCGGGGGCGGGGGGCAAGCTACAATGAGCAGTACTTC.

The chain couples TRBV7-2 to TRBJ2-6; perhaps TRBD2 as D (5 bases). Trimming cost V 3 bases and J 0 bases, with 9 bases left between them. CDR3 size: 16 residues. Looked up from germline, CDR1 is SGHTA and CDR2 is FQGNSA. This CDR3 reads CASSFSGLSGANVLTF. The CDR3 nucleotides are TGTGCCAGCAGCTTCAGCGGCCTCTCTGGGGCCAACGTCCTGACTTTC. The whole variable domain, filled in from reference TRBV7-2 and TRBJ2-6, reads GAGVSQSPSNKVTEKGKDVELRCDPISGHTALYWYRQSLGQGLEFLIYFQGNSAPDKSGLPSDRFSAERTGGSVSTLTIQRTQQEDSAVYLCASSFSGLSGANVLTFGAGSRLTVL.

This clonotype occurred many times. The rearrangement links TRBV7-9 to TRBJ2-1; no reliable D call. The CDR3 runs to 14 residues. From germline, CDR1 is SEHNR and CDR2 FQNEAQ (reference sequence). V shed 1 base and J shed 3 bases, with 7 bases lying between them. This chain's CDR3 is CASSLVAIYNEQFF. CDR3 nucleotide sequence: TGTGCCAGCAGCTTAGTTGCAATCTACAATGAGCAGTTCTTC.

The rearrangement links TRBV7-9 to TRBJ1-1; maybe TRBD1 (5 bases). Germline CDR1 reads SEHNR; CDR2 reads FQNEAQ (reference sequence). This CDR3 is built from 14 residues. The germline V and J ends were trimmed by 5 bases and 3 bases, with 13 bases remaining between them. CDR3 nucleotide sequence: TGTGCCAGCAGCCCACAGATGGGGGACACTGAAGCTTTCTTT. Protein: CASSPQMGDTEAFF.

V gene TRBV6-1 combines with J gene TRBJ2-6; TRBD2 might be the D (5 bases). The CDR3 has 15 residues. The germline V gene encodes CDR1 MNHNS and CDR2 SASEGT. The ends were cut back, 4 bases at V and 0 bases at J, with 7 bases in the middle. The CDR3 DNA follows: TGTGCCAGCAGTGTGGGAGACTCTGGGGCCAACGTCCTGACTTTC. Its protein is CASSVGDSGANVLTF.

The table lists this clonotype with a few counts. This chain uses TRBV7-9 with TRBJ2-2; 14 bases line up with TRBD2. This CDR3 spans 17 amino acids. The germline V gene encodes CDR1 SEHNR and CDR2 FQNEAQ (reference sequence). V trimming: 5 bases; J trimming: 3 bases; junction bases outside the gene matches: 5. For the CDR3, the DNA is TGTGCCAGCAGCCGACTAGCGGGGGGGCCCGACACCGGGGAGCTGTTTTTT. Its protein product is CASSRLAGGPDTGELFF. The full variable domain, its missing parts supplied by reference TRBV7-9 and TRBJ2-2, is DTGVSQNPRHKITKRGQNVTFRCDPISEHNRLYWYRQTLGQGPEFLTYFQNEAQLEKSRLLSDRFSAERPKGSFSTLEIQRTEQGDSAMYLCASSRLAGGPDTGELFFGEGSRLTVL.

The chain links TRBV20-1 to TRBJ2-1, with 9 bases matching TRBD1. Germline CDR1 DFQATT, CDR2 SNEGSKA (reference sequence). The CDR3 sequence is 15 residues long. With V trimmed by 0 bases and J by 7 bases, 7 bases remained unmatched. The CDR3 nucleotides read TGCAGTGCTAGAGACCGGGACAGGGTTTTAAATGAGCAGTTCTTC. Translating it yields CSARDRDRVLNEQFF.

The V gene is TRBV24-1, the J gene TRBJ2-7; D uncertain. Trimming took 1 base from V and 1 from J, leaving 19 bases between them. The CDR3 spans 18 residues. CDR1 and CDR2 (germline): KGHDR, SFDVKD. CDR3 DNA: TGTGCCACCAGTGATTTCGCAGTGGGCCCCGTTATATCCTACGAGCAGTACTTC. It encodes CATSDFAVGPVISYEQYF.

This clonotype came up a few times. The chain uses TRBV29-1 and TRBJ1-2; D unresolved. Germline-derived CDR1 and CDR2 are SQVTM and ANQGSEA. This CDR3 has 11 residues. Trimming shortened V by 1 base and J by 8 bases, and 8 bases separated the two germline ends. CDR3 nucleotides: TGCAGCGTTGAAGTTGGGTTAGGCTACACCTTC. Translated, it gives CSVEVGLGYTF.

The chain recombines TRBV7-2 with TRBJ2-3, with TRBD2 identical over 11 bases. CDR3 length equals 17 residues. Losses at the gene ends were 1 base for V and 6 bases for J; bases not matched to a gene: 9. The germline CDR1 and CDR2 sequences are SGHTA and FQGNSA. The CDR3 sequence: CASSLGAPSGGQDTQYF. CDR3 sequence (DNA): TGTGCCAGCAGCTTAGGGGCCCCTAGCGGGGGGCAGGATACGCAGTATTTT.

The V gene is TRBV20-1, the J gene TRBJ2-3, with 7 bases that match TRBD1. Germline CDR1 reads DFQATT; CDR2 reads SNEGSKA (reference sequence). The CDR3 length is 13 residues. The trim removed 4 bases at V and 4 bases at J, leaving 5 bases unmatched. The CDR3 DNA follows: TGCAGTGCTAAACTAGGGGGCCCAGATACGCAGTATTTT. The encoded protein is CSAKLGGPDTQYF.

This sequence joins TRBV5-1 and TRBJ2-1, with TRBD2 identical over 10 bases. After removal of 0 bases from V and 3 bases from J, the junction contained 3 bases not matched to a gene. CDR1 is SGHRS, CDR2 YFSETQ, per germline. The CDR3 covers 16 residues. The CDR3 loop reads CASSLVLAGDYNEQFF. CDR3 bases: TGCGCCAGCAGCTTGGTTCTAGCGGGGGACTACAATGAGCAGTTCTTC.

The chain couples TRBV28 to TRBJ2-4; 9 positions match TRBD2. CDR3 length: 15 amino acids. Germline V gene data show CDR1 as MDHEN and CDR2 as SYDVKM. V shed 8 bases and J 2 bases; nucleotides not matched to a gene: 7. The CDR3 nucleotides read TGTGCCAGCCGGCGGGGGGGCCTTACCAAAAACATTCAGTACTTC. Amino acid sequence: CASRRGGLTKNIQYF.

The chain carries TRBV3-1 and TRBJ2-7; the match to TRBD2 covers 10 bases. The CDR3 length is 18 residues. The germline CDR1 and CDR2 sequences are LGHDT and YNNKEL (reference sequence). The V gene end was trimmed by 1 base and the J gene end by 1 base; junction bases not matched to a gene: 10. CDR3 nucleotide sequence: TGTGCCAGCAGCCAAGTGAAGGGACTAGCGACAGAATCCTACGAGCAGTACTTC. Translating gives CASSQVKGLATESYEQYF.

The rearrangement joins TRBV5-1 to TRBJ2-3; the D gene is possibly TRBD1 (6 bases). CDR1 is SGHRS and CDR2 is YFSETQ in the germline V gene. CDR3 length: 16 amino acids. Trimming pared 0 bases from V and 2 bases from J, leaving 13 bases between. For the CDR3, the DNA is TGCGCCAGCAGCTTGGATCCAGGGGACCCCACAGATACGCAGTATTTT. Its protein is CASSLDPGDPTDTQYF.

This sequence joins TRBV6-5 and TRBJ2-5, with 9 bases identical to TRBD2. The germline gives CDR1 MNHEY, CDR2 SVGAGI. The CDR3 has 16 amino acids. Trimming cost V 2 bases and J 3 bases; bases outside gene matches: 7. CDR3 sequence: CASSYGTRGGKETQYF. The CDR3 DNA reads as TGTGCCAGCAGTTACGGGACGCGGGGGGGCAAAGAGACCCAGTACTTC.

CDR3 loop: CASSLADPTGELFF. DNA for the CDR3: TGCGCCAGCAGCTTGGCTGACCCCACCGGGGAGCTGTTTTTT. The chain combines TRBV5-1 with TRBJ2-2, with D unresolved. The germline V and J ends were trimmed by 0 bases and 4 bases, with 7 bases remaining between them. This CDR3 is 14 amino acids long. Germline V gene lookup returns CDR1 SGHRS and CDR2 YFSETQ.

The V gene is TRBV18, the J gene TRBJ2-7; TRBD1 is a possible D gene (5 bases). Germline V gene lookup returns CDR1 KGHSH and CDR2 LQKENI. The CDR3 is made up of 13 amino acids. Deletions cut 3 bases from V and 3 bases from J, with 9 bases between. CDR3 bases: TGTGCCAGCTCACCCGCAGGGAACTACGAGCAGTACTTC. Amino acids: CASSPAGNYEQYF.

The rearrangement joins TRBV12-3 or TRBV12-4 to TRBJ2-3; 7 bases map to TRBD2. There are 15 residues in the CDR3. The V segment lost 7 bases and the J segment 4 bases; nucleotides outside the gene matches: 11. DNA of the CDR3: TGTGCCAGCACCCCTAGGCGGGGGTGGGCAGATACGCAGTATTTT. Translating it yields CASTPRRGWADTQYF.

The CDR3 DNA reads TGCAGTGTGATAGCGGGGGGGACCAATGAGCAGTTCTTC. Protein sequence: CSVIAGGTNEQFF. The chain recombines TRBV20-1 with TRBJ2-1; 11 bases match TRBD2. The CDR3 loop spans 13 amino acids. CDR1 is DFQATT and CDR2 is SNEGSKA in the germline V gene (reference sequence). V lost 7 bases, J lost 6 bases, and 5 bases stayed unmatched.

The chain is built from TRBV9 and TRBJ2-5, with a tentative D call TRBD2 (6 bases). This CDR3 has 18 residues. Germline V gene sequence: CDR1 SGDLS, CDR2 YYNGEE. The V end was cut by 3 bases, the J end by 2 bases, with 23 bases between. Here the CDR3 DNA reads TGTGCCAGCAGCGCTAGTTCCACTGGCGGGGCTGAGCAAGAGACCCAGTACTTC. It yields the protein CASSASSTGGAEQETQYF. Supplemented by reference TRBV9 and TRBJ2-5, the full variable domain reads DSGVTQTPKHLITATGQRVTLRCSPRSGDLSVYWYQQSLDQGLQFLIQYYNGEERAKGNILERFSAQQFPDLHSELNLSSLELGDSALYFCASSASSTGGAEQETQYFGPGTRLLVL.

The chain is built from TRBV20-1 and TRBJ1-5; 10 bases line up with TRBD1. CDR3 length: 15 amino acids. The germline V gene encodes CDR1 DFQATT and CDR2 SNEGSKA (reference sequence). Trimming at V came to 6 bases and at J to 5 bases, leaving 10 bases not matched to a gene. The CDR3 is CSAREVDRGHQPQHF. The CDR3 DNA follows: TGCAGTGCCAGGGAGGTTGACAGGGGGCATCAGCCCCAGCATTTT.

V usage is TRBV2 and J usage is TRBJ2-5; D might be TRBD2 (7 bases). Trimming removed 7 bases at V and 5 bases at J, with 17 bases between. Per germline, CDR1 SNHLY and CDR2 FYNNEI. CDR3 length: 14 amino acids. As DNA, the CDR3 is TGTGCCAGCAAGAGAAGGGGGGGCAGCGAGACCCAGTACTTC. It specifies CASKRRGGSETQYF.